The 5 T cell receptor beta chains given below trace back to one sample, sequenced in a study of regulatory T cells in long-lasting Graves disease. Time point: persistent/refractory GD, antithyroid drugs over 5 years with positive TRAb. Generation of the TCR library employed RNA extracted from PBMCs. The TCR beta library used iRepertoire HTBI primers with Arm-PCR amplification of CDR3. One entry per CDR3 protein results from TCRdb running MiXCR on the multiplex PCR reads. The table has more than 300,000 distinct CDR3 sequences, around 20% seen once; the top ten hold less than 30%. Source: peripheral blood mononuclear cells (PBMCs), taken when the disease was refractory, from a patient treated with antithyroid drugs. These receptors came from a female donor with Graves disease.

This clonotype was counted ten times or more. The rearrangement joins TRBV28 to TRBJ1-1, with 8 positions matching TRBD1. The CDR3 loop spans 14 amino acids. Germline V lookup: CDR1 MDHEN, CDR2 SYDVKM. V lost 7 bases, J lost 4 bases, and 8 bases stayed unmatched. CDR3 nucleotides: TGTGCCAGCAATCCGACAGGGGCAAGCACTGAAGCTTTCTTT. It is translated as CASNPTGASTEAFF.

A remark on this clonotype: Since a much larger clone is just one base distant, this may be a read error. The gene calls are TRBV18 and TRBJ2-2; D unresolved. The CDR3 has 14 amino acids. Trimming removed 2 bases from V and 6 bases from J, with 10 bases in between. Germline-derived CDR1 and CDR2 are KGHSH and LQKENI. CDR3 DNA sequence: TGTGCCAGCTCACCAGGGATGGACGCCGGGGAGCTGTTTTTT. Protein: CASSPGMDAGELFF.

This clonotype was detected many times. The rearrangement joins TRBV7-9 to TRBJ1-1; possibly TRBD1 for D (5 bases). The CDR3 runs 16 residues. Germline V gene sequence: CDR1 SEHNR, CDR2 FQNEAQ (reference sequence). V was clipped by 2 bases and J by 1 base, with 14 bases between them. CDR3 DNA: TGTGCCAGCAGCTTAACCGTTCGGGGGTGGAACACTGAAGCTTTCTTT. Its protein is CASSLTVRGWNTEAFF.

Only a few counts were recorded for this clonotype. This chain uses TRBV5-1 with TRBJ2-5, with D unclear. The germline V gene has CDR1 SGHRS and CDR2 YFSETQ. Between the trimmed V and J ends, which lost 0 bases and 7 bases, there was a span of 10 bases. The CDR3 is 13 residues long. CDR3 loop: CASSLDGGRTQYF. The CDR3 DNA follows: TGCGCCAGCAGCTTGGATGGCGGTCGGACCCAGTACTTC.

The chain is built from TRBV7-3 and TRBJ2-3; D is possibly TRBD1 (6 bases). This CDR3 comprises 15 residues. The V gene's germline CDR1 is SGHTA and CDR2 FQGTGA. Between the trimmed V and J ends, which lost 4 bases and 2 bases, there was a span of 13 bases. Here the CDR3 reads CASSSAGADTDTQYF. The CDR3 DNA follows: TGTGCCAGCAGCTCGGCAGGGGCGGACACAGATACGCAGTATTTT.